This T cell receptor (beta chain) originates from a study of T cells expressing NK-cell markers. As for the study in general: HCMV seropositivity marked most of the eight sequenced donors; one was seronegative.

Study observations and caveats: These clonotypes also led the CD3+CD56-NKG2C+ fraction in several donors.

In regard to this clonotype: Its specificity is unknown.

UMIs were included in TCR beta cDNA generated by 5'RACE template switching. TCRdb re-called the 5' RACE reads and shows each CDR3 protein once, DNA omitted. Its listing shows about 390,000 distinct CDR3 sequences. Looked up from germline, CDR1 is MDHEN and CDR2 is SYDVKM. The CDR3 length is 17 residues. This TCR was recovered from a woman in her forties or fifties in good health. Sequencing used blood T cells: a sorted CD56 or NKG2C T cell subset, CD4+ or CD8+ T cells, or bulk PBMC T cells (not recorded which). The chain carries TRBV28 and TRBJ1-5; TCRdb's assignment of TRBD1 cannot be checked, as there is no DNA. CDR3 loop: CASSLLQGRFSNQPQHF. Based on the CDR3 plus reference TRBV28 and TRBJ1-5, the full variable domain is DVKVTQSSRYLVKRTGEKVFLECVQDMDHENMFWYRQDPGLGLRLIYFSYDVKMKEKGDIPEGYSVSREKKERFSLILESASTNQTSMYLCASSLLQGRFSNQPQHFGDGTRLSIL.